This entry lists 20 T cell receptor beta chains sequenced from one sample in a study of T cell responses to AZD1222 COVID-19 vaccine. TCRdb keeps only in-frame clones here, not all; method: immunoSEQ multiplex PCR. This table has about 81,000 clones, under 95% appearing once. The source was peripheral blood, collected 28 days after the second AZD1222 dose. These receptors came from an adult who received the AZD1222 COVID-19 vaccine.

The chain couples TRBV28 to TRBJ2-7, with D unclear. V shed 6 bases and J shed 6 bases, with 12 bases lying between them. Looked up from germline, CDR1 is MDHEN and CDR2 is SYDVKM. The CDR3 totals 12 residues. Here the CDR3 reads CASSQQTLEQYF. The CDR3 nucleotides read TGTGCCAGCAGCCAACAAACTCTCGAGCAGTACTTC.

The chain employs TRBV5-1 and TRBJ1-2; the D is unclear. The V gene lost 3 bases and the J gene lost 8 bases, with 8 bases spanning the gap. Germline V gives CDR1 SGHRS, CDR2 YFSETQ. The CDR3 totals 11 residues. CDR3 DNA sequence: TGCGCCAGCAGCTCGGACGGGGGCTACACCTTC. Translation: CASSSDGGYTF.

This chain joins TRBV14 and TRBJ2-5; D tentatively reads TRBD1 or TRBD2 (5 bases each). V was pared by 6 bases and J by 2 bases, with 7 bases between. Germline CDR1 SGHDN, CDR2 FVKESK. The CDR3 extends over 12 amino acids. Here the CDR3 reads CASRGEQETQYF. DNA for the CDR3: TGTGCCAGCAGAGGGGAGCAAGAGACCCAGTACTTC.

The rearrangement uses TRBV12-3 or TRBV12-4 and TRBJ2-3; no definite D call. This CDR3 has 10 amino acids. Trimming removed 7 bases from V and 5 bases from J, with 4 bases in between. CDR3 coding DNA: TGTGCCAGCATGCGAGATACGCAGTATTTT. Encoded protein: CASMRDTQYF.

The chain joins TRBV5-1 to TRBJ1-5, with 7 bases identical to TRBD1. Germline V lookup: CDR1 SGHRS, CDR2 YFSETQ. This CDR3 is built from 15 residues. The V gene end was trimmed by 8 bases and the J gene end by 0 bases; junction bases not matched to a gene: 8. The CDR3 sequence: CASRQGESSNQPQHF. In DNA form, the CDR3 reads TGCGCCAGTCGACAGGGCGAGTCTAGCAATCAGCCCCAGCATTTT.

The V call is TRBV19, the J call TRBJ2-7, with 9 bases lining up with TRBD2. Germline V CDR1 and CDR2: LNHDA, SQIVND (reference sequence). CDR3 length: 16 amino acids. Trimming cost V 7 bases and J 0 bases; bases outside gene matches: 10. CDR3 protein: CASNPGGSGGSYEQYF. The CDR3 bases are TGTGCCAGTAACCCGGGTGGTAGCGGGGGCTCCTACGAGCAGTACTTC.

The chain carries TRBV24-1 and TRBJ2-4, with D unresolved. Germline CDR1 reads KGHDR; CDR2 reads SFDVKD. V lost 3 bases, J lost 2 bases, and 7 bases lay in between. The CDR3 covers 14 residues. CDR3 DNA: TGTGCCACCAGTGATGTGGGGTCCAAAAACATTCAGTACTTC. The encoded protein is CATSDVGSKNIQYF.

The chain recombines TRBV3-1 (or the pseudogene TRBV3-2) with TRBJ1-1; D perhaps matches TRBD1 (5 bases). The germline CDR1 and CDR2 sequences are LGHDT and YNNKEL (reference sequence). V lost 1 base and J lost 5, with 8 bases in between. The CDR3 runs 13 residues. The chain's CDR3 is CASSQGQTTEAFF. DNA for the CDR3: TGTGCCAGCAGCCAAGGACAGACGACTGAAGCTTTCTTT.

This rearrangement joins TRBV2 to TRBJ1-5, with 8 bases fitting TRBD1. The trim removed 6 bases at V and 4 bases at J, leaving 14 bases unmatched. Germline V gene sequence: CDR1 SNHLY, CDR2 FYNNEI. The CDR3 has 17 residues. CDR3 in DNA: TGTGCCAGCAGCCACGGGACAGGCGGCCGGCGTAATCAGCCCCAGCATTTT. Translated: CASSHGTGGRRNQPQHF.

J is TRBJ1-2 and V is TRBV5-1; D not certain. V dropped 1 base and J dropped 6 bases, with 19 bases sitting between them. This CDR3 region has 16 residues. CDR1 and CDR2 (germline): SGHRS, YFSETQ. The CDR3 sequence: CASSLSPQDRGNGYTF. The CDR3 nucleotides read TGCGCCAGCAGCTTGTCCCCCCAGGATAGAGGGAATGGCTACACCTTC.

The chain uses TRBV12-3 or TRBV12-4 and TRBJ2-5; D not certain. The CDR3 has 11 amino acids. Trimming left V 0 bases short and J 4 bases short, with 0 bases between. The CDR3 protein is CASSLAETQYF. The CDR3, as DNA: TGTGCCAGCAGTTTAGCAGAGACCCAGTACTTC.

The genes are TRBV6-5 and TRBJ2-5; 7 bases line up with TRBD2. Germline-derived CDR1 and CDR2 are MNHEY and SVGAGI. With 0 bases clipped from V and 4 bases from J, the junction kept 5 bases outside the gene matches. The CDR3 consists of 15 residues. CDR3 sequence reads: CASSYSGGPTETQYF. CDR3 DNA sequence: TGTGCCAGCAGTTACTCGGGAGGGCCGACAGAGACCCAGTACTTC.

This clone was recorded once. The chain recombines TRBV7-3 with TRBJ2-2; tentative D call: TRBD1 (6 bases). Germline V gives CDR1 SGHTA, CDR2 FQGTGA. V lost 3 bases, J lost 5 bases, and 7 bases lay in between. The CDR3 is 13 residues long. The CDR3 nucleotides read TGTGCCAGCAGCTTCGGGACAACCGGGGAGCTGTTTTTT. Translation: CASSFGTTGELFF.

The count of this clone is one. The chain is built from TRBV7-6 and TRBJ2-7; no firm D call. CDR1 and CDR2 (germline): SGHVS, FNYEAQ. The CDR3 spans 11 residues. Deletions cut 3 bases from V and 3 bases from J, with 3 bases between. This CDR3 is CASSFSYEQYF. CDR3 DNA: TGTGCCAGCAGCTTCAGCTACGAGCAGTACTTC.

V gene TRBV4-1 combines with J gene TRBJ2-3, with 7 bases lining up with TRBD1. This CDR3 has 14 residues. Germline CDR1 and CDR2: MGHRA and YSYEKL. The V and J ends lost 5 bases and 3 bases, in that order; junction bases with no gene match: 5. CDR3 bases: TGCGCCAGCAGCATAGACAGGGTGACAGATACGCAGTATTTT. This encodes CASSIDRVTDTQYF.

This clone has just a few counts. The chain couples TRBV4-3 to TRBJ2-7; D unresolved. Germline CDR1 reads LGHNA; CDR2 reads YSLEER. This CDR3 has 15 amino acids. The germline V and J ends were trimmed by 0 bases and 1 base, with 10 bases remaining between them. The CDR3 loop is CASSQDLDGSYEQYF. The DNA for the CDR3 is TGCGCCAGCAGCCAAGACTTGGACGGATCCTACGAGCAGTACTTC.

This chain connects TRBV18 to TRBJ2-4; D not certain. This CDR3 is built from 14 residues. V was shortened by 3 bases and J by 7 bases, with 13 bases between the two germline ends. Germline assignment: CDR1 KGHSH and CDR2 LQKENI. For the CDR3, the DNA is TGTGCCAGCTCACCGGTCAAAGGGCTCAACATTCAGTACTTC. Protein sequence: CASSPVKGLNIQYF.

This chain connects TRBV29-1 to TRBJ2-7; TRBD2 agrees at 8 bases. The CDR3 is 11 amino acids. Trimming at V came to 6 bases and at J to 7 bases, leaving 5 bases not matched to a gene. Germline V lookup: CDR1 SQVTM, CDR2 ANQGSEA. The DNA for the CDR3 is TGCAGCGTGCGCCGGGAGGGTGAGCAGTACTTC. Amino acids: CSVRREGEQYF.

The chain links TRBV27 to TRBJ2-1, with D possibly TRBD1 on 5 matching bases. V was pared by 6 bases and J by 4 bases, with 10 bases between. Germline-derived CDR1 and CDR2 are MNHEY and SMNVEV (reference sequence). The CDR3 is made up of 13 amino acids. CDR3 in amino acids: CASRQVLYNEQFF. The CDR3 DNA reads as TGTGCCAGCAGACAGGTCCTTTACAATGAGCAGTTCTTC.

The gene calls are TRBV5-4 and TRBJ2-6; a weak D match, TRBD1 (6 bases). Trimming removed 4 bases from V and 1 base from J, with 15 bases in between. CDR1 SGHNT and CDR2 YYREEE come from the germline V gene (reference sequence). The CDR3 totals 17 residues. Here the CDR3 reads CASSPEITGSGANVLTF. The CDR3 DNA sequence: TGTGCCAGCAGCCCGGAAATAACAGGGTCTGGGGCCAACGTCCTGACTTTC.